What follows is one T cell receptor beta chain and its context. The clone's antigen remains unknown. One base away there is no much larger clone; base qualities are not given. The library was obtained by the immunoSEQ multiplex PCR assay. Following the manufacturer's protocol, the hsTCRB Kit was used to amplify rearranged TCR beta chain sequences. Sequencing of TCRB libraries was carried out on an Illumina MiSeq. In the authors' own workflow: The proprietary platform of the kit vendor was used for demultiplexing, trimming and gene mapping. TCRdb provides this immuneACCESS table in a form limited to in-frame rearrangements. Some clones are lacking; in checked studies, under half of them reflect an unresolved V gene, and why the rest are absent is not known. That table gives V, J and clone size, and the DNA gave D and trimming. This sample comprises about 62,000 clones, less than 90% of them detected only once. 3.5% to 4.5% of the sample belongs to the ten largest clones.

This record belongs to a study of a mutant IDH1 vaccine in newly diagnosed glioma (dated by TCRdb to about 2021). Regarding the study in general: In the chemotherapy-containing groups, vaccination started alongside temozolomide cycles, whereas in patients who had radiotherapy alone it started 4-6 weeks after radiotherapy. Of the 30 to 35 treated patients, 62.5% were male and around 40% were female, and a mean age of around 40 years was recorded. Prior to enrollment, patients had been given standard therapy consisting of radiotherapy alone, temozolomide alone, or radiochemotherapy with temozolomide, with the combination given to most patients. Visit V12 was the week-35 safety follow-up and visit V13 was the week-47 end of study. Peripheral blood was drawn at six visits: V03 (baseline), V05, V07, V10, V12 and V13. Longitudinal TCRB deep sequencing was done for 20 to 25 treated patients, wherever samples were available for exploratory analyses. Broad study findings and their caveats: Across multiple MHC alleles, vaccine-induced immune responses were seen in nearly 95% of patients. Availability determined which PBMC samples were chosen for TCRB deep sequencing. The authors noted that analyses of patient blood samples could not be reproduced because of sample limitations. No apparent relationship was observed between pseudoprogression and alterations in the top peripheral T cell clonotypes detected by TCRB sequencing.

Counted from cysteine to phenylalanine, this CDR3 has 17 amino acids. Only CDR3 DNA is held: 51 bases, read in frame from base 1. Clipping removes 1 base from V and 0 bases from J, with 6 as the unmatched junction base count. According to the germline V gene, CDR1 reads MGHRA and CDR2 reads YSYEKL. The time point label of this sample denotes: week 47, end of study. Each vaccine dose, consisting of 300 ug of a 20-mer mutant IDH1 peptide in Montanide, was administered subcutaneously with topical imiquimod. Across visits V03 through V10, patients got a total of eight vaccinations, given in weeks 1, 3, 5, 7, 11, 15, 19 and 23. The donors had newly diagnosed IDH1-mutant astrocytomas of WHO grade 3 or 4 that showed loss of nuclear ATRX. The samples were drawn from NOA16, a multicentre, single-arm, open-label phase I trial in Germany that tested a mutant IDH1 peptide vaccine in humans for the first time. Genomic DNA for TCRB sequencing was extracted from EDTA blood using the DNeasy Blood and Tissue Kit.

This clonotype was sampled from a man under 40 with glioma. This chain is built from TRBV4-1 and TRBJ2-7, with TRBD1 matching 10 junction bases. The sequencing used PBMCs, collected from a glioma patient whose treatment included an IDH1 peptide vaccine. Here is the DNA: TGCGCCAGCAGCCAAGTGGACAGGGGGATACCCTCCTACGAGCAGTACTTC. Translated, this is CASSQVDRGIPSYEQYF.